The T cell receptor (beta chain) described here comes from a study of shared clonotypes between healthy human individuals (dated by TCRdb to the early 2020s). Background for the entire study: The cohort included a few men and a couple of women between 18 and 49 years of age. For each donor, CD4 naive and CD4 memory were each given three plates, CD8 naive was given two plates, and CD8 memory was given one plate. The study deeply sequenced blood TCR repertoires of about five healthy adults to estimate repertoire size and the extent of clonotype sharing between individuals. To increase sequencing depth and limit assay-specific biases, TCR repertoire library preparation and sequencing were carried out by different laboratories using diverse techniques. Between about 0.8 and 9.5 billion PBMCs per donor were obtained by leukapheresis.

Using the deep immunoSEQ assay, TCR CDR3 regions were amplified from genomic DNA by multiplex PCR. For each cell subset, the extracted genomic DNA was distributed evenly across all wells of several immunoSEQ 96-well plates, and each plate served as one replicate. For sorted subsets, each replicate PCR was loaded with approximately 0.2 ug genomic DNA, equivalent to 25,000 to 35,000 T cell genomes. The purified libraries were quantified using a Qubit 3.0 fluorometer, sized with a Bioanalyzer 2100, and then quantified again using the KAPA Library Quantification kit. A separate single-read 150-cycle Illumina NextSeq 550 flow cell was used to sequence each immunoSEQ 96-well plate. From the authors' description of their analysis: Because the immunoSEQ output held only junctional sequences and lacked quality scores, the filtering could not match the filtering applied to full-length reads. To assign V/J genes and CDR3, sequences were annotated against IMGT germline references using PyIR, a Python wrapper for IgBLAST v1.9. Reads with weak V/J assignments (E-value above 1e-6), missing CDR3, stop codons, out-of-frame junctions, or ambiguous translated residues were removed. V3J clonotypes were defined as sequences sharing the same inferred V gene, J gene, and CDR3 amino acid sequence. The percentage overlap between two repertoires was calculated by dividing the number of shared unique clonotypes by the size of the smaller repertoire. Richness of each repertoire was evaluated using RTK rarefaction, the Chao1 estimator, and Recon v2.1 estimates of unobserved clonotypes. For all TCRbeta clonotypes obtained by the gDNA method from four donors, generation probabilities were computed with OLGA. TCRdb retrieved this table from immuneACCESS and kept in-frame rearrangements only. Not all clones are present; in checked studies, unresolved V genes account for under half, and no reason is known for the remainder. From that table come the V and J calls and clone size; the DNA was used to work out D and trimming. The sample profile shows more than 2 million clones; 90% to 95% of them were found once. 0.13% of the sample is held by the ten biggest clonotypes.

Healthy HIV-negative adults with no recently reported acute infections or vaccinations were included as donors. Every donor was a Caucasian adult living in Nashville, Tennessee, USA. CD4+ T cells were enriched by magnetic negative selection; naive cells were then positively selected on CD45RA, and the negative fraction formed the memory subset. Blood was collected by leukapheresis, and PBMCs were isolated by Ficoll-Histopaque density gradient centrifugation and then cryopreserved in liquid nitrogen vapor phase. Purity and quantity of every magnetically sorted T cell population were checked by analytical flow cytometry. Genomic DNA was isolated from every sorted fraction and measured by UV absorbance on a Nanodrop 2000c. Summary of the overall study and its limitations: Only blood was sampled, and tissue TCR repertoires likely differ from those in blood. Estimated clonotype richness was generally larger for naive than for memory subsets. Higher generation probabilities were observed for clonotypes shared by all four sorted-subset donors than for non-shared clonotypes. When a few donors were compared, the shared fraction of clonotypes was roughly 5% for naive CD4, about 4% for naive CD8, about 2.4% for memory CD4, and 0.35% to 0.4% for memory CD8. The small number of donors limited the genetic and exposure-history diversity represented. Even with the large sequencing depth, rarefaction of the sorted-subset datasets indicated that sequencing was incomplete. Pairwise subsampling indicated that sequencing depth was expected to affect the degree of clonotype sharing among donors.

To note about this clone: What this receptor recognizes is not known. Base qualities are missing; no much larger clone stands one base away.

Trimming at the junction amounts to 8 bases on V and 5 bases on J, and the germline ends lie 25 bases apart. Reading the germline V gene gives CDR1 SNHLY and CDR2 FYNNEI. Including the terminal cysteine and phenylalanine, the CDR3 comprises 16 residues. The sequence is cut down to CDR3 DNA, 48 bases in frame from base 1. In this chain, TRBV2 is recombined with TRBJ2-7; a tentative D call is TRBD2 (8 bases match). The sequence was obtained from a man younger than 30 in good health. Sequencing was done on a sample of naive CD4+ T cells sorted from blood. The intended sense of this specimen's cell subset or site label: CD45RA+ positively selected. The nucleotides read TGTGCCAGCGGAAGGGGGCAGACGGGAGGGCGGAACGAGCAGTACTTC. It is translated as CASGRGQTGGRNEQYF.